This TCR beta chain originates from a study of T cell clonotyping in hematopoietic cell transplantation. Germline V CDR1 and CDR2: LGHNA, YNFKEQ. This CDR3 region has 17 residues. Between the trimmed V and J ends, which lost 0 bases and 5 bases, there was a span of 20 bases. This clone appeared a single time. Some clones are missing from TCRdb's copy, which holds only in-frame ones; the method was immunoSEQ multiplex PCR. This table holds about 2,800 clones, roughly 85% found once. This clonotype originated in a female patient aged 40-50 years who had an allogeneic stem cell transplant from a related donor, so T cells may come from the graft donor. Some clones in this sample may be carry-over from other donors' samples. The V call is TRBV4-2, the J call TRBJ2-7, with D perhaps matching TRBD2 (7 bases). The source was PBMCs, collected 180 days after allogeneic stem cell transplant. DNA of the CDR3: TGTGCCAGCAGCCAAGACCCTATTGTTGAGGGGGGGGACGAGCAGTACTTC. It translates to CASSQDPIVEGGDEQYF.